Here is one TCR beta chain with its context. Its antigen is undetermined. PCR was performed using 60 Vbeta and 13 Jbeta primers. The assay was immunoSEQ multiplex PCR, and TCRdb's table has in-frame clones only and misses some. The table includes approximately 160,000 clones, over 70% detected once. The data belong to a study of cytomegalovirus exposure and HLA in healthy donors. Study-wide findings and caveats: Indistinguishability led to the exclusion of some V segments, TRBV6-2 and TRBV6-3 included. Most CMV-associated TCR beta chains were later found to appear HLA-restricted. A later examination showed that TCR association rates differed by HLA locus, with DRB1 most and HLA-C fewest. Presence/absence analyses took donor sequencing depth as roughly uniform.

This CDR3 contains 13 residues. V was pared by 1 base and J by 1 base, with 4 bases between. The germline V gene has CDR1 SNHLY and CDR2 FYNNEI. This sequence originates from a woman aged 40-49 years in good health and CMV-seropositive. Sample: PBMCs. This chain links TRBV2 with TRBJ1-1; D is unclear. For the CDR3, the DNA is TGTGCCAGCAGTGAAGGGAGGAACACTGAAGCTTTCTTT. This encodes CASSEGRNTEAFF.